The rows below give T cell receptor beta chains drawn from one sample of a study of blood T cell repertoires in COVID-19. The protocol was immunoSEQ multiplex PCR, while the TCRdb copy is restricted to in-frame clones and leaves out a portion. The sample has some 360,000 clones, roughly 89% seen once. Source material: peripheral blood. These receptor sequences come from a woman in her sixties or seventies with COVID-19, enrolled during active disease. The CDR3 runs from the conserved cysteine through the conserved F or W. The order of the fields is V gene, CDR3 protein.

TRBV27,CASRRDHEQYF
TRBV18,CASSPLGNRGPDYGYTF
TRBV11-2,CASSLVGGHYEQYF
TRBV19,CASRTGNTEAFF
TRBV5-1,CASSHPQVNTEAFF
TRBV6-5,CASTDRGHGNTIYF
TRBV6-5,CASSYSQGSGNTIYF
TRBV7-2,CASSLRSRVVSYEQYF
TRBV3-1/TRBV3-2,CASSPSGQKNTEAFF
TRBV2,CASSDETLRYGYTF
TRBV13,CASSISGTGDGEQFF
TRBV5-8,CASSLALFVGTGGNEKLFF
TRBV28,CASSFVSITSGRNTGELFF
TRBV18,CASSPPAVSNYGYTF
TRBV2,CASRSGQGFEQYF
TRBV5-4,CASSVGQGAIQGYTF
TRBV20-1,CSARSGPPFTF
TRBV30,CAWSVNRRTPEAFF
TRBV12-5,CASGSWESSRGVFF
TRBV10-3,CAISSVGGGGGNTIYF
TRBV19,CASSIGPGGPADTQYF
TRBV2,CASSAATNEKLFF
TRBV15,CATSIFRVRSGYTF
TRBV30,CAWRLGASSYNSPLHF
TRBV18,CASSPPGRAETQYF
TRBV5-4,CASSSYWASFREQYF
TRBV28,CASSLWDRGNSPLHF
TRBV7-9,CASSWGTSGNSYNEQFF
TRBV4-1,CASSQLSVYGYTF
TRBV5-4,CASSLTENTEAFF
TRBV29-1,CSVFYMTSGGPNEQFF
TRBV13,CASSLSGTGDQPQHF
TRBV7-9,CASSPRGNSPLHF
TRBV9,CASSVAGGANTGELFF
TRBV18,CASSPGVTYEQYF
TRBV5-4,CASSLWGQGDYEQYF
TRBV7-2,CASRSSPAVSSYNEQFF
TRBV28,CASSFVAGYEQYF
TRBV28,CASSLNIGQPQHF
TRBV4-2,CASSPVGQTNEKLFF
TRBV28,CASSASGTSGETQYF